This T cell receptor beta chain was recorded in a study of human T cells and chemical hapten exposure. Overall study context: TCR yields differed between samples (mainly from small differences in pooled library volume).

Trimming removed 2 bases at V and 1 base at J, with 6 bases between. This CDR3 has 13 amino acids. CDR1 SGHRS and CDR2 YFSETQ come from the germline V gene. This clonotype occurred a few times. Individual cDNA molecules had unique molecular identifiers attached to them by the library. In TCRdb, the 5' RACE reads were re-called with MiXCR into one record per CDR3 protein. The table shows tens of thousands of distinct CDR3 sequences, with more than 15% occurring only once. Extraction yielded total RNA from whole blood (unfractionated). The sequence came from a female donor in good health. The chain links TRBV5-1 to TRBJ1-1; D unclear. CDR3 amino acids: CASSFKPNTEAFF. The CDR3 nucleotides are TGCGCCAGCAGCTTTAAGCCGAACACTGAAGCTTTCTTT.